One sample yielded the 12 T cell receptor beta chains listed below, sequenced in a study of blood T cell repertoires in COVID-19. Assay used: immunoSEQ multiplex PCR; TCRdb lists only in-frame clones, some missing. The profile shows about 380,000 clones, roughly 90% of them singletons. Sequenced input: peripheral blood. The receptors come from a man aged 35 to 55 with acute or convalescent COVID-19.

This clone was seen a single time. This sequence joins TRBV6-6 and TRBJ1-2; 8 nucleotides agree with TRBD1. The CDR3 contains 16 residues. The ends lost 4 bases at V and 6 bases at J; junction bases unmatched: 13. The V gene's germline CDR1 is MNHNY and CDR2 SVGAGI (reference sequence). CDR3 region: CASSSDRAGSSNGYTF. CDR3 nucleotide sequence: TGTGCCAGCAGTTCGGACAGGGCGGGGTCAAGCAATGGCTACACCTTC.

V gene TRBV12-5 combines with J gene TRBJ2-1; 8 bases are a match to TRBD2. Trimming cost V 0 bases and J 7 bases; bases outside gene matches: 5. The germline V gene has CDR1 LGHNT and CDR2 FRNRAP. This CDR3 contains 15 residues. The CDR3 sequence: CASGLVSGGGNEQFF. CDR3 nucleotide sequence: TGTGCTAGTGGTTTGGTTTCCGGGGGGGGGAATGAGCAGTTCTTC.

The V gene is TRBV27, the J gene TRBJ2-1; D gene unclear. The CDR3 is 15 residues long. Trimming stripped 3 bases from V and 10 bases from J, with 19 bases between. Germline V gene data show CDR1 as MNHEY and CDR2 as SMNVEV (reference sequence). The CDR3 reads CASSFLGGSIEEQFF. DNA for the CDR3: TGTGCCAGCAGTTTCTTAGGCGGAAGTATTGAAGAGCAGTTCTTC.

The CDR3 DNA follows: TGTGCCTGGAGTGTACTTAGGGTAGCGGTTAACTATGGCTACACCTTC. Translation gives CAWSVLRVAVNYGYTF. The gene calls are TRBV30 and TRBJ1-2; D is unresolved. The CDR3 is 16 residues long. V gave up 0 bases and J gave up 1 base, with 15 bases separating them. CDR1 and CDR2 (germline): GTSNPN, SVGIG (reference sequence).

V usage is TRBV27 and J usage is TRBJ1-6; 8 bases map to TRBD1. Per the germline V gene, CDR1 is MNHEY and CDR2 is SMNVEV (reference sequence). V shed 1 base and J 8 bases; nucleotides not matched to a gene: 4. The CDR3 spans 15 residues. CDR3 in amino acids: CASSLYGRGHSPLHF. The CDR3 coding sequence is TGTGCCAGCAGTTTATACGGCAGGGGGCATTCACCCCTCCACTTT.

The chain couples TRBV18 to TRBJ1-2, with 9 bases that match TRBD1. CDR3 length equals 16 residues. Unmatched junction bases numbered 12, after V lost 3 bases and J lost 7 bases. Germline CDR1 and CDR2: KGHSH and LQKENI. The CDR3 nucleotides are TGTGCCAGCTCACCCCGAGCCGGACAGGGGATGTCTGGCTACACCTTC. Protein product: CASSPRAGQGMSGYTF.

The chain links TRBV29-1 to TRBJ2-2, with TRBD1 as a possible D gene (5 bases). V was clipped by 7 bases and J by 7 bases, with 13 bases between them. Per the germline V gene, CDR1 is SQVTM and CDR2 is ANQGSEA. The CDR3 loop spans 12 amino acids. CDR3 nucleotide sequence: TGCAGCGGGTCAGCAGGGATCGGGGAGCTGTTTTTT. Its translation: CSGSAGIGELFF.

CDR3 nucleotides: TGTGCCAGCAGCTCCGGGACTAGCGGGAGCCTAGGGCAAGAGACCCAGTACTTC. Translating gives CASSSGTSGSLGQETQYF. V usage is TRBV11-3 and J usage is TRBJ2-5; 14 nucleotides align to TRBD2. V lost 4 bases, J lost 2 bases, and 9 bases stayed unmatched. Germline V gene lookup returns CDR1 SGHNT and CDR2 YENEEA. CDR3 size: 18 residues. The whole variable domain, filled in from reference TRBV11-3 and TRBJ2-5, reads EAGVVQSPRYKIIEKKQPVAFWCNPISGHNTLYWYLQNLGQGPELLIRYENEEAVDDSQLPKDRFSAERLKGVDSTLKIQPAELGDSAVYLCASSSGTSGSLGQETQYFGPGTRLLVL.

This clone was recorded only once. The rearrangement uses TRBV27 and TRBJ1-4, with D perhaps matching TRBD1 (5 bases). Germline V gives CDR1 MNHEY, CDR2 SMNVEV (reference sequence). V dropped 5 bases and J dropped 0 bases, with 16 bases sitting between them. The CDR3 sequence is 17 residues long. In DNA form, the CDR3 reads TGTGCCAGCAGTCCAACAGGTGATGGGTCAACTAATGAAAAACTGTTTTTT. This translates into CASSPTGDGSTNEKLFF. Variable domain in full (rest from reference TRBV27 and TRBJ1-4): EAQVTQNPRYLITVTGKKLTVTCSQNMNHEYMSWYRQDPGLGLRQIYYSMNVEVTDKGDVPEGYKVSRKEKRNFPLILESPSPNQTSLYFCASSPTGDGSTNEKLFFGSGTQLSVL.

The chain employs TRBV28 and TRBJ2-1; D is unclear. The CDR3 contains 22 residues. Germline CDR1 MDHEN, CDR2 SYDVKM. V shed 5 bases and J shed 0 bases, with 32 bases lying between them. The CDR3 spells CASSIYSPPGTGLEVSYNEQFF. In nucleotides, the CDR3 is TGTGCCAGCAGTATCTACTCCCCCCCGGGTACCGGGTTAGAAGTCTCCTACAATGAGCAGTTCTTC.

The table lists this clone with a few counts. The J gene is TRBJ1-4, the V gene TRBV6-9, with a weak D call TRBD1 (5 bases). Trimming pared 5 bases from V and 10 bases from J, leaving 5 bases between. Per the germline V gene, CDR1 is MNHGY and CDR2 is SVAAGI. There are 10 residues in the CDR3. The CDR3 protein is CASSQGKLFF. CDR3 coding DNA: TGTGCCAGCAGTCAGGGAAAACTGTTTTTT.

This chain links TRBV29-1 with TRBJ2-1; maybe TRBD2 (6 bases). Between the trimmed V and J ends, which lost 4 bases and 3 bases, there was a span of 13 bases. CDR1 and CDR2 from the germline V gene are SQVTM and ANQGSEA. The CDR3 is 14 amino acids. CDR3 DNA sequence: TGCAGCGTTGGGGGCGGGATGGGCTACAATGAGCAGTTCTTC. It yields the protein CSVGGGMGYNEQFF.